This TCR beta chain was found in a study of cytomegalovirus exposure and HLA in healthy donors (dated by TCRdb to about 2017). About the full investigation: An earlier analysis of approximately 550 of the donors reported 250 to 300 Gb of sequence data and some 120 million unique TCR beta sequences from about 179 million T cells. The number of typed donors differed by locus: about 629-630 for A, B, C, DRB1 and DQB1; some 540 for DQA1; 600 to 610 for DPA1; and some 470 for DPB1. Because of strong linkage in the cohort, roughly five DR-DQ haplotypes were treated as single units for association and clustering. A later genetic analysis took genome-wide SNP genotypes for about 60% of the roughly 670 donors and used that subset as a discovery cohort. Class I and class II HLA loci were covered by the typing at four-digit resolution. The study used immunosequencing to profile the T cell repertoires of about 670 subjects and linked those repertoires to cytomegalovirus serostatus. A later analysis re-examined previously published TCR beta repertoires from more than 650 donors and added high-resolution HLA genotyping to investigate patterns of TCR occurrence. The genetic ancestry cluster associated with self-reported Caucasian donors included 81% of the approximately 400 genotyped donors. In an earlier analysis of 587 of the donors, high-throughput TCR beta sequencing was used to judge whether each TCR beta V gene segment behaved as functional or pseudogenic. Roughly 300 gigabases of sequencing data and approximately 80 million unique TCR sequences were included in an early release covering about 620 HLA-typed donors. Along with the roughly 700-subject first cohort, a separate validation cohort of some 130 different subjects was used. Alongside the repertoire data, information on donor age, sex, ethnicity and CMV serostatus was compiled. The aim of the study was to test whether cataloging public T cell receptors could identify signatures of past pathogen exposure. To predict cytomegalovirus infection status, the study brought together high-throughput TCR immunosequencing, statistical association of individual TCRs with disease status, and machine learning. Every discovery cohort repertoire had been produced on one sequencing platform. Rather than drawing on any new phenotypic data, the later analysis identified candidate immune exposures from TCR beta sequences and the way those sequences occurred across donors. Across some 400 genotyped donors of the cohort, an average of about 240,000 unique TCR beta nucleotide sequences per donor were sequenced, and 15% to 20% of those sequences were non-productive.

Relative to germline, V is missing 1 base and J is missing 2 bases, with 0 bases of the junction outside any gene match. CDR1 and CDR2, looked up from the germline V gene, are MGHRA and YSYEKL. Measured from the cysteine to the phenylalanine, the CDR3 is 15 residues long. Only the CDR3 region is kept as DNA, spanning 45 bases read in frame from base 1. The cohort was made up of 650 to 700 healthy bone marrow donors. All cohort members were sampled while nominally healthy, although unrecorded immune exposures were likely present. The donor tested CMV seropositive, placing the donor among the approximately 310 seropositive members of the cohort. Every donor gave a peripheral blood sample, and the peripheral blood mononuclear cells from that sample were used for TCR beta sequencing. Genomic DNA was extracted from the blood cell samples with the Qiagen DNeasy Blood Extraction Kit. Broad study findings and their caveats: According to the authors, the approach could potentially be generalized to other disease states and immunological phenotypes. Linkage disequilibrium might explain the correlated functional status among segregating V segments, but an unknown experimental factor could not be excluded. Because HLA typing was unavailable for some donors at each locus, only the typed subset was used in association tests. In an earlier analysis of more than 500 of the donors, most TCR beta V segments appeared in productive rearrangements about 87% or about 30% of the time, broadly matching IMGT annotations. Most CMV-associated TCR beta chains appeared to be HLA-restricted in a later analysis, and the HLA associations seemed to be driven largely by CMV exposure. A later analysis reported that several top co-occurrence clusters appeared linked to parvovirus B19, influenza, CMV and Epstein-Barr virus. This cohort had only TCR beta chains sequenced, and the lack of alpha or paired-chain data limited which features could be detected. In the study, some 160 TCR beta chains were listed as associated with cytomegalovirus. In a later genetic analysis, a missense DCLRE1C variant was associated with V-gene and J-gene trimming of TCR beta chains, and the association was replicated in an independent cohort. The only immune exposure information available for the cohort was CMV serostatus. The sequencing pipeline was judged likely to have produced a cluster of highly shared sequence variants as a technical artifact. In a later analysis, HLA-associated TCR beta chains showed more clonal expansion and lower generation probabilities than non-associated chains that were equally common. Because counts were too low, roughly 18 rarely observed V segments, including chromosome 9 orphons, were left out of the earlier analysis of over 550 of the donors. In a later genetic analysis, fewer N-insertions in productive TCRs were reported among donors in an Asian-associated ancestry cluster than the roughly 700-donor mean. A few of the identified cytomegalovirus-associated TCR beta chains were confirmed in vitro to be specific for cytomegalovirus antigens. A further reported finding was that TCR beta sequences accurately predicted the HLA-A and HLA-B alleles for most subjects in the first cohort. While some public TCRs were present in many individuals, most TCR sequences turned up only very rarely across donors. Cytomegalovirus status was reported to be diagnosed by the classifier with high specificity and sensitivity in both the original and validation cohorts. According to a later analysis, TCR association rates differed among HLA loci, with DRB1 alleles showing the most associated TCRs and HLA-C alleles showing the fewest. Some IMGT-functional V segments, including TRBV6-2 and TRBV6-3, could not be told apart with the 87-base-pair reads, so those segments were excluded. The presence/absence analyses assumed that sequencing depth was roughly uniform across donors, and that assumption may not be true. Strong co-occurrence of HLA alleles, especially DR and DQ, made assigning TCR associations to individual alleles difficult. A later analysis associated 15,000 to 20,000 TCR beta sequences with specific HLA alleles at a false discovery rate of 0.05.

The library was produced with the immunoSEQ multiplex PCR assay. For the multiplex PCR, a mixture combining 60 forward primers for TCR Vbeta segments and 13 reverse primers for TCR Jbeta segments was used. The CDR3 region of rearranged TCR beta genes was amplified from genomic DNA with a multiplex PCR assay. On the Illumina HiSeq System, the amplified TCR beta libraries were sequenced as 87-base-pair reads. On the authors' methods: A later analysis counted 65 million to 90 million unique TCR beta chains across the 666 repertoires, and 9.5 million to 11 million of these chains were shared by at least two donors. Raw reads were error-corrected and collapsed into unique sequences with a nearest-neighbor algorithm that merged closely related sequences to remove PCR and sequencing errors. V, D and J gene segments were assigned by aligning CDR3 sequences to IMGT reference sequences. Each retained sequence needed at least a six-nucleotide match to both a V gene segment and a J gene segment. Rearrangements were classified as productive when the CDR3 lacked stop codons and remained in frame with V and J, and all other rearrangements were classified as non-productive. CDR3 was defined by IMGT convention, running from the second conserved V-encoded cysteine to the conserved J-encoded phenylalanine. Sequences without an unambiguous match to a single V gene segment were excluded from the earlier analysis of several hundred of the donors. An earlier analysis of several hundred of the donors called V segments functional above 56.7% productive rearrangements and segregating when the between-donor standard deviation exceeded 5%. A statistical classification framework was developed to diagnose cytomegalovirus status using the catalog of TCR beta chain sequences. In a later analysis, TCR nucleotide sequences were compared against IMGT/GENE-DB human TR gene sequences so that V and J genes could be assigned. Using the TCRdist pipeline, a later analysis assigned CDR3 sequences along with most-parsimonious VDJ recombination scenarios. In a later analysis, each TCR beta chain was defined by its CDR3 amino acid sequence together with its V-gene family, and reads without a unique V-gene family were excluded. To address suspected cross-contamination and a sequencing artifact, a later analysis removed approximately 590 highly shared, low-generation-probability nucleotide sequences. In a later analysis, a clonal expansion index for each public chain was calculated from normalized within-repertoire ranks of inferred template counts. In a later analysis, generation probabilities were computed with a VDJ recombination model fitted to out-of-frame rearrangements, and the resulting probabilities were checked against IGoR. In a later analysis, TCR-TCR, TCR-HLA and TCR-CMV co-occurrence was scored with hypergeometric tests, and a repertoire-size bias correction was applied to TCR pairs. In a later analysis, false discovery rates were estimated by permuting HLA or CMV assignments 20 times. In a later analysis, co-occurring TCRs were grouped using DBSCAN, and TCRdist sequence similarity was added for clustering within HLA-allele-positive subsets. Co-occurrence clustering excluded repertoires with fewer than 30,000 or more than 120,000 public chains, plus five with anomalous nucleotide sharing. What TCRdb holds here is the immuneACCESS table cut down to in-frame rearrangements. Part of the clones is not present; checked against another copy, under half of the missing clones reflect an unresolved V gene, and the others are unexplained. The V and J calls and clone size come from that table; D and trimming were worked out from the DNA. The sample contains about 190,000 clones, under 80% of them found a single time. The top ten clones comprise more than 4% of the sample.

There are a few counts of this clone. Its antigen remains undetermined. No quality values exist for individual bases; no much larger clone is one base distant. The sample consisted of PBMCs. This sequence uses TRBV4-1 and TRBJ2-7, with 12 bases matching TRBD2. This TCR was sampled from a man under 40 in good health and CMV-seropositive. This receptor has the CDR3 CASSQGTSGTYEQYF. Here is the DNA: TGCGCCAGCAGCCAAGGGACTAGCGGGACCTACGAGCAGTACTTC.